The 23 T cell receptor beta chains presented below share a single source sample, sequenced in a study of blood T cells in healthy people across ages. Alongside a J-beta primer mix, a sample-barcoded 5' primer served in a second PCR lasting roughly 6 to 12 cycles. TCRdb re-called the 5' RACE reads through MiXCR, storing one row per CDR3 protein. Here the sample spans 550,000 to 650,000 distinct CDR3 sequences, about 30% being singletons. Source material: blood. The receptors here all came from a woman older than 75 in good health.

This clonotype was seen a handful of times. The J gene is TRBJ1-5, the V gene TRBV2, with D tentatively TRBD1 (5 bases). The CDR3 has 17 amino acids. V shed 6 bases and J shed 4 bases, with 22 bases lying between them. From germline, CDR1 is SNHLY and CDR2 FYNNEI. The CDR3 sequence is CASSLRWTGRRNQPQHF. In nucleotides, the CDR3 is TGTGCCAGCAGCCTTCGTTGGACGGGGCGTAGGAATCAGCCCCAGCATTTT.

This clonotype was seen ten or more times. The chain couples TRBV15 to TRBJ2-7; D remains unclear. CDR1 LNHNV and CDR2 YYDKDF come from the germline V gene (reference sequence). The CDR3 length is 14 residues. Trimming removed 1 base from V and 0 bases from J, with 7 bases in between. CDR3 sequence (DNA): TGTGCCACCAGCAGAGTCGAGCTCTCCTACGAGCAGTACTTC. This translates into CATSRVELSYEQYF.

This clonotype was seen repeatedly, ten times or more. The V call is TRBV19, the J call TRBJ1-1, with 9 bases identical to TRBD1. The CDR3 contains 15 residues. V was pared by 5 bases and J by 5 bases, with 9 bases of the junction left unmatched. Germline V gene sequence: CDR1 LNHDA, CDR2 SQIVND (reference sequence). The CDR3 sequence is CASSDRDRAQTEAFF. CDR3 nucleotides: TGTGCCAGTAGTGACCGGGACAGGGCACAAACTGAAGCTTTCTTT.

This clonotype was recorded at least ten times. The chain has TRBV14 and TRBJ1-2; D is undetermined. The CDR3 has 12 amino acids. CDR1 and CDR2 from the germline V gene are SGHDN and FVKESK. V lost 1 base, J lost 8 bases, and 8 bases lay in between. DNA for the CDR3: TGTGCCAGCAGCCAAGGAGTGGGGGGCTACACCTTC. Residues: CASSQGVGGYTF.

The V gene is TRBV7-8, the J gene TRBJ1-6; D ambiguous. CDR3 length equals 14 residues. Germline values: CDR1 SGHVS, CDR2 FQNEAQ. The V end was cut by 0 bases, the J end by 10 bases, with 10 bases between. CDR3 in amino acids: CASSLARAGSPLHF. The CDR3 nucleotides read TGTGCCAGCAGCTTAGCGCGAGCGGGCTCACCCCTCCACTTT.

This clonotype was observed once. The chain links TRBV12-3 or TRBV12-4 to TRBJ2-1; 10 nucleotides agree with TRBD2. The J segment lost 2 bases and the V segment lost 6 bases, leaving 10 bases of the junction unmatched. This CDR3 comprises 17 residues. CDR3 sequence reads: CASSPDPGTSAYNEQFF. DNA of the CDR3: TGTGCCAGCAGCCCGGATCCCGGGACTAGCGCCTACAATGAGCAGTTCTTC.

This clonotype showed up just a few times. The chain joins TRBV14 to TRBJ1-2; D is unclear. The CDR3 has 15 residues. Germline loops: CDR1 SGHDN, CDR2 FVKESK. With 4 bases removed from V and 0 bases from J, the gap between germline ends came to 12 bases. CDR3 in amino acids: CASSRRGASNYGYTF. The CDR3 coding sequence is TGTGCCAGCAGCCGCCGAGGAGCTTCTAACTATGGCTACACCTTC.

The V gene is TRBV6-2 or TRBV6-3, the J gene TRBJ2-1; 9 bases fit TRBD2. V dropped 3 bases and J dropped 0; count of bases not matched to a gene: 3. The CDR3 spans 16 residues. Looked up from germline, CDR1 is MNHEY and CDR2 is SVGEGT. DNA of the CDR3: TGTGCCAGCAGTTATAGCGGGGGAGGCTCCTACAATGAGCAGTTCTTC. Its translation: CASSYSGGGSYNEQFF.

The chain is built from TRBV12-3 or TRBV12-4 and TRBJ1-4; D is ambiguous. V lost 3 bases and J 3 bases, leaving 8 bases between the germline ends. The CDR3 is 14 residues long. The CDR3 nucleotides are TGTGCCAGCAGTTTTTATGGATCTAATGAAAAACTGTTTTTT. It is translated as CASSFYGSNEKLFF.

This clonotype was found many times. The chain employs TRBV19 and TRBJ2-1; the D is unclear. Germline V gene sequence: CDR1 LNHDA, CDR2 SQIVND (reference sequence). CDR3 length: 13 amino acids. V dropped 7 bases and J dropped 2 bases, with 9 bases sitting between them. The CDR3 is CASTTGAYNEQFF. DNA of the CDR3: TGTGCCAGTACCACCGGCGCCTACAATGAGCAGTTCTTC.

This clonotype appeared a single time. The rearrangement links TRBV11-2 to TRBJ2-7; D possibly corresponds to TRBD1 (5 bases). The CDR3 contains 12 residues. Trimming left V 6 bases short and J 6 bases short, with 12 bases between. Per germline, CDR1 SGHAT and CDR2 FQNNGV. The CDR3 reads CASRETGCEQYF. The CDR3 nucleotides read TGTGCCAGCAGAGAAACAGGATGCGAGCAGTACTTC.

The chain recombines TRBV20-1 with TRBJ1-1; a weak D match, TRBD1 (6 bases). Germline loops: CDR1 DFQATT, CDR2 SNEGSKA (reference sequence). The CDR3 is 15 residues long. With 0 bases removed from V and 0 bases from J, the gap between germline ends came to 11 bases. CDR3 sequence (DNA): TGCAGTGCTAGAGATCGACAGGACATGAACACTGAAGCTTTCTTT. As protein: CSARDRQDMNTEAFF.

This clonotype was observed a few times. The genes are TRBV6-5 and TRBJ2-6; 7 bases are shared with TRBD2. The CDR3 runs to 18 residues. Germline values: CDR1 MNHEY, CDR2 SVGAGI. The V and J ends lost 4 bases and 2 bases, in that order; junction bases with no gene match: 11. The CDR3, as DNA: TGTGCCAGCAGTTCTTACGGACTAGATGGTACTGGGGCCAACGTCCTGACTTTC. It yields the protein CASSSYGLDGTGANVLTF.

This clonotype was detected ten times or more. This rearrangement joins TRBV7-2 to TRBJ2-7; D unclear. The CDR3 has 15 amino acids. Per germline, CDR1 SGHTA and CDR2 FQGNSA. Trimming removed 1 base at V and 4 bases at J, with 14 bases between. The DNA of the CDR3 is TGTGCCAGCAGCTTAGTATTAGCCTCCGCTTACGAGCAGTACTTC. This translates into CASSLVLASAYEQYF.

This clonotype was seen many times. At one of its ends the junction is not consistent with the germline gene, which may arise from a read error. The chain joins TRBV7-7 to TRBJ2-5, with 12 positions matching TRBD1. Germline V gives CDR1 SSHAT, CDR2 FNYEAQ (reference sequence). The CDR3 covers 16 residues. The CDR3 DNA follows: TGTGCTAGCAGCTTGTCCGGGACAGGGGGCCCGGAGACCCAGTACTTC. It yields the protein CASSLSGTGGPETQYF. The whole variable domain, remainder taken from reference TRBV7-7 and TRBJ2-5, is GAGVSQSPRYKVTKRGQDVTLRCDPISSHATLYWYQQALGQGPEFLTYFNYEAQPDKSGLPSDRFSAERPEGSISTLTIQRTEQRDSAMYRCASSLSGTGGPETQYFGPGTRLLVL.

This chain links TRBV30 with TRBJ2-7, with unresolved D. CDR3 length equals 14 residues. The V gene's germline CDR1 is GTSNPN and CDR2 SVGIG (reference sequence). Deletions cut 4 bases from V and 0 bases from J, with 13 bases between. The CDR3 sequence: CAWTTGRASYEQYF. CDR3 sequence (DNA): TGTGCCTGGACGACGGGCCGAGCCTCCTACGAGCAGTACTTC.

As regards this clonotype: This clone may be a read error of a much larger clone one base away. The CDR3 loop reads CSAPVEGAEWHTRYF. The DNA for the CDR3 is TGCAGTGCCCCGGTCGAGGGGGCGGAGTGGCATACGCGGTATTTT. The chain recombines TRBV20-1 with TRBJ2-3; 7 nucleotides align to TRBD1. This CDR3 has 15 residues. The germline CDR1 and CDR2 sequences are DFQATT and SNEGSKA (reference sequence).

This clonotype was seen a few times. This chain connects TRBV30 to TRBJ2-4, with 8 bases identical to TRBD1. The CDR3 totals 14 residues. Germline CDR1 reads GTSNPN; CDR2 reads SVGIG (reference sequence). V was pared by 4 bases and J by 13 bases, with 15 bases of the junction left unmatched. The DNA of the CDR3 is TGTGCCTGGACCACGACAGGGGTCGAGGGTGTGCAGTACTTC. It is translated as CAWTTTGVEGVQYF.

The chain uses TRBV30 and TRBJ1-5; 8 positions match TRBD1. CDR3 length: 14 amino acids. After removal of 7 bases from V and 2 bases from J, the junction contained 7 bases not matched to a gene. CDR1 and CDR2 (germline): GTSNPN, SVGIG (reference sequence). CDR3 nucleotide sequence: TGTGCCTATACACAGGGGGTTGGCAATCAGCCCCAGCATTTT. This codes for CAYTQGVGNQPQHF.

The rearrangement uses TRBV6-5 and TRBJ2-1, with 9 bases aligning to TRBD1. The CDR3 is 17 residues long. Germline CDR1 is MNHEY and CDR2 is SVGAGI. Trimming cost V 4 bases and J 1 base; bases outside gene matches: 8. The CDR3 DNA follows: TGTGCCAGCAGTTCTTCCCGGACAGGGGAGTCCTACAATGAGCAGTTCTTC. Translated: CASSSSRTGESYNEQFF.

The chain joins TRBV12-3 or TRBV12-4 to TRBJ2-1, with 15 bases lining up with TRBD2. V shed 3 bases, J shed 7 bases, and the junction held 10 bases outside the gene matches. The CDR3 extends over 18 amino acids. As DNA, the CDR3 is TGTGCCAGCAGTTTCCGAATCACCGGGACTAGCGGGAGGAATGAGCAGTTCTTC. This encodes CASSFRITGTSGRNEQFF.

This clonotype was seen a handful of times. It may be a read error: a sequence one base away is much more abundant. V usage is TRBV20-1 and J usage is TRBJ2-3, with 11 bases matching TRBD2. The ends lost 4 bases at V and 5 bases at J; junction bases unmatched: 17. Germline CDR1 DFQATT, CDR2 SNEGSKA (reference sequence). The CDR3 length is 18 residues. This CDR3 is CSATRLAGGRSAQDTQYF. CDR3 sequence (DNA): TGCAGTGCTACCCGGCTAGCGGGGGGTCGAAGTGCACAAGATACGCAGTATTTT.

This clonotype was seen at least ten times. In nucleotides, the CDR3 is TGTGCCAGCAGTACCCCGGGACAGGGCAACTATGGCTACACCTTC. Translating gives CASSTPGQGNYGYTF. The rearrangement uses TRBV12-3 or TRBV12-4 and TRBJ1-2, with 9 bases aligning to TRBD1. V lost 5 bases, J lost 2 bases, and 6 bases stayed unmatched. The CDR3 totals 15 residues.